This T cell receptor (beta chain) is drawn from a study of shared clonotypes between healthy human individuals. Clones were read by immunoSEQ multiplex PCR, and TCRdb kept only the in-frame ones, dropping some. The sample has 2 million to 2.5 million clones; over 85% are singletons. Points from the study as a whole: Represented diversity, genetic and exposure-history alike, was limited by few donors. As a rule, naive subsets had a larger estimated richness than memory subsets.

V trimming: 6 bases; J trimming: 6 bases; junction bases outside the gene matches: 7. The CDR3 is made up of 15 amino acids. CDR1 SGHTA and CDR2 FQGTGA come from the germline V gene. In regard to this clone: Its target is not known.

The sample taken for sequencing was naive CD4+ T cells from PBMCs. The subset denotes: CD45RA+ positively selected. V usage is TRBV7-3 and J usage is TRBJ2-7, with 14 bases aligning to TRBD2. The source of this sequence is a man aged 18 to 30 in good health. Some clones in this sample may be carry-over from other donors' samples. CDR3 nucleotides: TGTGCCAGCAGTTACGGGACTAGCGGGAGATCCGAGCAGTACTTC. This sequence encodes CASSYGTSGRSEQYF.